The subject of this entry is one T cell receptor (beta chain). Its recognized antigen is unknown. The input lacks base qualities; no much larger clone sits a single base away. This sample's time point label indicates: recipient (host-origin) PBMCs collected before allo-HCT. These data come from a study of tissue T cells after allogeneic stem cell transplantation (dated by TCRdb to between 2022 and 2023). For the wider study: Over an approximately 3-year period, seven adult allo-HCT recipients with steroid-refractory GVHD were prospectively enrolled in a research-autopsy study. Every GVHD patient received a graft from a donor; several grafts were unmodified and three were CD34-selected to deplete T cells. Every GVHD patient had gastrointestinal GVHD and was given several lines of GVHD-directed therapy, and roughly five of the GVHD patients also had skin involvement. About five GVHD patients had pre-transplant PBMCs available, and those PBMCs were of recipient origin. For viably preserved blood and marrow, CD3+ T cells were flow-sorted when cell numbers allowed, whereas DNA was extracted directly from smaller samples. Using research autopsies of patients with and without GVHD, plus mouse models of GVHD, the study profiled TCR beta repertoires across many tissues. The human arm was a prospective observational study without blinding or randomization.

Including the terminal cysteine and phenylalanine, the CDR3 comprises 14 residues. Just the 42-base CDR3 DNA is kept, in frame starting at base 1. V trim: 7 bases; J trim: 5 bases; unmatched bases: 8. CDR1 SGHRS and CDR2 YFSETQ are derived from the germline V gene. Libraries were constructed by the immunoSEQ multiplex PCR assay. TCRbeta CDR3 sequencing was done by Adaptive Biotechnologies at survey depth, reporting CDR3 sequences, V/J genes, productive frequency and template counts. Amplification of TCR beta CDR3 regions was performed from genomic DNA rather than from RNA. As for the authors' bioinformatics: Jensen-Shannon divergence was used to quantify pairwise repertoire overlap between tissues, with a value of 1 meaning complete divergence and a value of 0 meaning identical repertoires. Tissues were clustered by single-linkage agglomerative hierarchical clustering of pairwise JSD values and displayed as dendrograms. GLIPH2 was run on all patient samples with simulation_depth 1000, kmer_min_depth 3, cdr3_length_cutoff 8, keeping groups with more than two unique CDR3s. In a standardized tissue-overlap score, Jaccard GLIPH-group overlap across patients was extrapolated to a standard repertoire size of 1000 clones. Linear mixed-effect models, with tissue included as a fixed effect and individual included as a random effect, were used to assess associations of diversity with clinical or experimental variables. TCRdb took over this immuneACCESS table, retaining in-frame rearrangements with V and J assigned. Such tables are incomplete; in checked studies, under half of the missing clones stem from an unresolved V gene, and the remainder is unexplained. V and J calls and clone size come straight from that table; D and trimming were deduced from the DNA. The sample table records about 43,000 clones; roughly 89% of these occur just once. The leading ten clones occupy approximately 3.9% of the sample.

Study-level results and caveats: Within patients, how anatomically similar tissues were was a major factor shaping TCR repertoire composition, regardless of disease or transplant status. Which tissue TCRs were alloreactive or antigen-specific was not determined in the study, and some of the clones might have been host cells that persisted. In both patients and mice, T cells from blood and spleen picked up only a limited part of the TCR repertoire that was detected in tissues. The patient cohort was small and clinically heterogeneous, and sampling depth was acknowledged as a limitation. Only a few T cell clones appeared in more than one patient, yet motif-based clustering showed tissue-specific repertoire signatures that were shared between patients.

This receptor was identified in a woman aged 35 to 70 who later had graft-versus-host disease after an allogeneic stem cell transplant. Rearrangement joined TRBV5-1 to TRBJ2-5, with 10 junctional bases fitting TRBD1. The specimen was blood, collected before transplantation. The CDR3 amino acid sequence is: CASSTGTGAETQYF. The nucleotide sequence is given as TGCGCCAGCTCCACCGGGACAGGGGCGGAGACCCAGTACTTC. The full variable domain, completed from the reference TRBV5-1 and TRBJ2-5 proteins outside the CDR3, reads KAGVTQTPRYLIKTRGQQVTLSCSPISGHRSVSWYQQTPGQGLQFLFEYFSETQRNKGNFPGRFSGRQFSNSRSEMNVSTLELGDSALYLCASSTGTGAETQYFGPGTRLLVL.